The T cell receptor beta chain described here comes from a study of T cell repertoires in cytomegalovirus infection. On the study more broadly: Carrying CMV and the relevant HLA type showed in public TCR beta signatures.

MiXCR was run by TCRdb on the reads, yielding one entry per CDR3 protein. The table has about 680,000 distinct CDR3 sequences, 20% to 25% seen once. Study-wide points: The study identified carriers of CMV plus the relevant HLA from cumulative public TCR beta family frequency. The ex vivo response showed dominance by HLA-C-restricted CMV-specific TCR beta clonotypes.

CDR3 length: 16 residues. Germline V lookup: CDR1 SEHNR, CDR2 FQNEAQ (reference sequence). Germline trimming cut 5 bases from V and 3 bases from J; bases unmatched to any gene: 12. With respect to this clonotype: Its antigen is not identified.

Sequencing used CD8+ T cells from PBMCs. The V gene is TRBV7-9, the J gene TRBJ1-1, with 7 bases that match TRBD1. This receptor was identified in a human donor in good health (CMV status not recorded). Some clones in this sample may be carry-over from other donors' samples. The DNA of the CDR3 is TGTGCCAGCAGCGAGGACACCGGGACAGAGGACACTGAAGCTTTCTTT. Protein product: CASSEDTGTEDTEAFF. The variable domain in full, completed from reference TRBV7-9 and TRBJ1-1, reads DTGVSQNPRHKITKRGQNVTFRCDPISEHNRLYWYRQTLGQGPEFLTYFQNEAQLEKSRLLSDRFSAERPKGSFSTLEIQRTEQGDSAMYLCASSEDTGTEDTEAFFGQGTRLTVV.